This passage covers 30 T cell receptor beta chains from one sample sequenced in a study of cytomegalovirus exposure and HLA in healthy donors. Researchers ran the PCR with 60 Vbeta and 13 Jbeta primers. Produced via immunoSEQ multiplex PCR; TCRdb's table is partial and in-frame only. The sample lists about 160,000 clones; 65% to 80% were seen once. The sample comprised PBMCs. These receptors were taken from a man in his forties in good health and CMV-seronegative.

The chain uses TRBV6-6 and TRBJ1-1; the match to TRBD1 covers 11 bases. With 4 bases clipped from V and 7 bases from J, the junction kept 2 bases outside the gene matches. The CDR3 runs to 13 residues. Germline CDR1 is MNHNY and CDR2 is SVGAGI (reference sequence). CDR3: CASSWGQGGEAFF. The DNA of the CDR3 is TGTGCCAGCAGTTGGGGACAGGGGGGTGAAGCTTTCTTT.

This chain uses TRBV28 with TRBJ1-5; possible D gene TRBD1, 6 bases. CDR1 is MDHEN, CDR2 SYDVKM, per germline. CDR3 length: 13 amino acids. Trimming shortened V by 9 bases and J by 5 bases, and 14 bases separated the two germline ends. In DNA, the CDR3 is TGTGCCAGTCAGACAGGAGACTATCAGCCCCAGCATTTT. Its protein is CASQTGDYQPQHF.

This chain links TRBV7-9 with TRBJ1-5, with 7 positions matching TRBD1. With V trimmed by 4 bases and J by 6 bases, 15 bases remained unmatched. The CDR3 covers 17 residues. Germline CDR1 reads SEHNR; CDR2 reads FQNEAQ (reference sequence). The DNA of the CDR3 is TGTGCCAGCAGCTCCGGGCTAGGGCAGGGGGACTCTCAGCCCCAGCATTTT. This sequence encodes CASSSGLGQGDSQPQHF.

The chain is built from TRBV11-1 and TRBJ2-7; no firm D call. The CDR3 runs 13 residues. Germline CDR1 and CDR2: SGHAT and FQDESV (reference sequence). The V gene lost 4 bases and the J gene lost 2 bases, with 9 bases spanning the gap. CDR3 sequence reads: CASSSPPAYEQYF. In DNA, the CDR3 is TGTGCCAGCAGCTCACCCCCGGCCTACGAGCAGTACTTC.

V is TRBV7-3 and J is TRBJ2-1; D ambiguous. CDR3 length equals 13 residues. Trimming removed 1 base from V and 4 bases from J, with 5 bases in between. Germline lookup yields CDR1 SGHTA and CDR2 FQGTGA. CDR3 nucleotide sequence: TGTGCCAGCAGCTTAAGCGTGTACAATGAGCAGTTCTTC. This sequence encodes CASSLSVYNEQFF.

This chain links TRBV5-1 with TRBJ1-6, with 8 bases identical to TRBD1. The junction had 2 bases not matched to a gene; V was cut back by 2 bases and J by 10 bases. CDR1 SGHRS and CDR2 YFSETQ come from the germline V gene. CDR3 length equals 13 residues. CDR3 region: CASSFSGGSPLHF. The CDR3 DNA reads TGCGCCAGCAGCTTCTCAGGGGGCTCACCCCTCCACTTT.

The rearrangement links TRBV4-3 to TRBJ1-2; D is unresolved. Per the germline V gene, CDR1 is LGHNA and CDR2 is YSLEER. This CDR3 is built from 13 residues. V was pared by 3 bases and J by 4 bases, with 9 bases between. The DNA of the CDR3 is TGCGCCAGCAGCCAGTCGGGATTCTATGGCTACACCTTC. This codes for CASSQSGFYGYTF.

The genes are TRBV5-6 and TRBJ2-1; TRBD2 is a possible D gene (5 bases). Trimming left V 2 bases short and J 9 bases short, with 12 bases between. The germline gives CDR1 SGHDT, CDR2 YYEEEE. The CDR3 has 13 residues. The CDR3 DNA reads TGTGCCAGCAGCTTTAACTCACGGGGTGAGCAGTTCTTC. It is translated as CASSFNSRGEQFF.

The V and J genes are TRBV7-6 and TRBJ2-3, with TRBD2 matching over 9 bases. The junction had 7 bases not matched to a gene; V was cut back by 8 bases and J by 4 bases. Germline V gives CDR1 SGHVS, CDR2 FNYEAQ. The CDR3 totals 14 residues. The CDR3 reads CASYSGRGADTQYF. CDR3 bases: TGTGCCAGCTATAGCGGGAGAGGCGCAGATACGCAGTATTTT.

The chain couples TRBV11-2 to TRBJ2-1; 8 bases align to TRBD2. In germline, CDR1 is SGHAT, CDR2 FQNNGV. The CDR3 consists of 16 residues. The V gene end was trimmed by 4 bases and the J gene end by 4 bases; junction bases not matched to a gene: 9. CDR3 coding DNA: TGTGCCAGCAGCTCCCTGGTAGCGGGGTTATACAATGAGCAGTTCTTC. Translating gives CASSSLVAGLYNEQFF.

This chain uses TRBV5-1 with TRBJ2-1; 7 positions match TRBD2. Per the germline V gene, CDR1 is SGHRS and CDR2 is YFSETQ. This CDR3 has 16 residues. The J segment lost 2 bases and the V segment lost 0 bases, leaving 5 bases of the junction unmatched. The CDR3 DNA sequence: TGCGCCAGCAGCTTGGAGGGCAGCGGGGCCTACAATGAGCAGTTCTTC. Translation: CASSLEGSGAYNEQFF.

About this clone: The same CDR3 is also encoded by other DNA sequences in this sample. The chain is built from TRBV9 and TRBJ1-2, with 9 bases lining up with TRBD1. V trimming: 5 bases; J trimming: 4 bases; junction bases outside the gene matches: 3. This CDR3 is 13 amino acids long. The germline V gene has CDR1 SGDLS and CDR2 YYNGEE. The CDR3 DNA reads as TGTGCCAGCAGGGGGACAGGGACCTATGGCTACACCTTC. This translates into CASRGTGTYGYTF.

The chain employs TRBV27 and TRBJ1-4, with a tentative D call TRBD1 (6 bases). This CDR3 has 14 residues. V shed 4 bases and J shed 5 bases, with 11 bases lying between them. CDR1 MNHEY and CDR2 SMNVEV come from the germline V gene (reference sequence). CDR3 nucleotide sequence: TGTGCCAGCAGTTCCCAGGGGATCAATGAAAAACTGTTTTTT. As protein: CASSSQGINEKLFF.

The V gene is TRBV21-1, the J gene TRBJ1-2; the table's D call, TRBD1, has no DNA check behind it. TRBV21-1 is termed a pseudogene. CDR3 length equals 16 residues. In DNA form, the CDR3 reads TGTGCCAGCAGCAAAGCCCCGACAGGGGCGAACTATGGCTACACCTTC. This gives the protein CASSKAPTGANYGYTF.

J is TRBJ1-2 and V is TRBV19; a possible D gene is TRBD1 (6 bases). V lost 7 bases to trimming and J lost 2 bases, with 11 bases between them. The CDR3 sequence is 13 residues long. Per the germline V gene, CDR1 is LNHDA and CDR2 is SQIVND (reference sequence). The CDR3 protein is CASKTGQNYGYTF. CDR3 nucleotides: TGTGCCAGTAAAACGGGACAAAACTATGGCTACACCTTC.

This clone came up many times. Here the CDR3 reads CASSQEEGGGGELFF. Written as DNA, the CDR3 is TGTGCCAGCAGCCAAGAAGAGGGGGGAGGGGGGGAGCTGTTTTTT. The chain carries TRBV4-2 and TRBJ2-2; D might be TRBD2 (7 bases). The V gene lost 0 bases and the J gene lost 8 bases, with 13 bases spanning the gap. The CDR3 totals 15 residues. Germline V gives CDR1 LGHNA, CDR2 YNFKEQ.

A word on this clone: Other DNA variants within this sample encode the same CDR3. V and J are TRBV18 and TRBJ2-7; 10 bases agree with TRBD1. In germline, CDR1 is KGHSH, CDR2 LQKENI. J lost 2 bases, V lost 3 bases, and 4 bases had no gene match. CDR3 length: 15 residues. The CDR3 is CASSPPGQGAYEQYF. CDR3 DNA sequence: TGTGCCAGCTCACCCCCTGGACAGGGGGCCTACGAGCAGTACTTC.

In DNA form, the CDR3 reads TGCGCCACCAAAATCGACAGCGCCTACGAGCAGTACTTC. Translating it yields CATKIDSAYEQYF. The rearrangement links TRBV10-2 to TRBJ2-7, with a possible D match to TRBD1 (5 bases). The CDR3 covers 13 residues. V was shortened by 10 bases and J by 2 bases, with 15 bases between the two germline ends. Per the germline V gene, CDR1 is WSHSY and CDR2 is SAAADI.

The V gene is TRBV7-9, the J gene TRBJ2-7; perhaps TRBD1 as D (5 bases). Trimming shortened V by 4 bases and J by 7 bases, and 17 bases separated the two germline ends. The CDR3 is 14 residues long. Germline values: CDR1 SEHNR, CDR2 FQNEAQ (reference sequence). CDR3: CASSSLGLGAEQYF. The CDR3 DNA follows: TGTGCCAGCAGCTCCCTGGGGTTAGGGGCGGAGCAGTACTTC.

The V and J genes are TRBV7-9 and TRBJ1-6; 7 nucleotides match TRBD1. Germline V CDR1 and CDR2: SEHNR, FQNEAQ (reference sequence). J gave up 6 bases and V 7 bases, and 6 bases lay outside the gene matches. The length of the CDR3 is 14 residues. The CDR3 is CASNPGQSNSPLHF. The CDR3 coding sequence is TGTGCCAGCAACCCGGGACAGTCTAATTCACCCCTCCACTTT. Full variable domain (rest looked up from reference TRBV7-9 and TRBJ1-6): DTGVSQNPRHKITKRGQNVTFRCDPISEHNRLYWYRQTLGQGPEFLTYFQNEAQLEKSRLLSDRFSAERPKGSFSTLEIQRTEQGDSAMYLCASNPGQSNSPLHFGNGTRLTVT.

This clone was picked up a small number of times. The chain uses TRBV25-1 and TRBJ2-1; D not certain. Germline CDR1 MGHDK, CDR2 SYGVNS. CDR3 size: 14 residues. V lost 1 base and J 4 bases, leaving 8 bases between the germline ends. CDR3 in amino acids: CASSEFGSYNEQFF. The CDR3, as DNA: TGTGCCAGCAGTGAATTTGGCAGTTACAATGAGCAGTTCTTC.

Only a few counts were recorded for this clone. The V gene is TRBV7-3, the J gene TRBJ2-5, with 7 bases matching TRBD1. The CDR3 consists of 13 residues. V was clipped by 6 bases and J by 5 bases; unmatched bases: 6. CDR1 is SGHTA, CDR2 FQGTGA, per germline. The CDR3 bases are TGTGCCAGCAGTCAAACAGGGGTGGAGACCCAGTACTTC. Protein sequence: CASSQTGVETQYF.

This chain joins TRBV5-1 and TRBJ2-2; 11 nucleotides match TRBD2. After removal of 4 bases from V and 7 bases from J, the junction contained 6 bases not matched to a gene. This CDR3 has 15 amino acids. The V gene's germline CDR1 is SGHRS and CDR2 YFSETQ. The CDR3 nucleotides read TGCGCCAGCAGCCACACTAGCGGGGGAGTCGGGGAGCTGTTTTTT. As protein: CASSHTSGGVGELFF.

J is TRBJ1-1 and V is TRBV10-3, with a weak D call TRBD1 (5 bases). The CDR3 runs 14 residues. V lost 0 bases to trimming and J lost 1 base, with 6 bases between them. The germline gives CDR1 ENHRY, CDR2 SYGVKD. The CDR3 DNA reads as TGTGCCATCAGTGAGTCTGGACAGAACACTGAAGCTTTCTTT. As protein: CAISESGQNTEAFF.

The chain employs TRBV7-6 and TRBJ2-3, with D maybe TRBD1 (5 bases). Germline V gene sequence: CDR1 SGHVS, CDR2 FNYEAQ. The CDR3 consists of 15 residues. Deletions cut 2 bases from V and 0 bases from J, with 9 bases between. The CDR3 nucleotides are TGTGCCAGCAGCTTATCAGGGCCCAGCACAGATACGCAGTATTTT. Encoded protein: CASSLSGPSTDTQYF.

The chain recombines TRBV29-1 with TRBJ2-3; a possible D gene is TRBD1 (6 bases). The CDR3 runs to 14 residues. The V end was cut by 7 bases, the J end by 8 bases, with 22 bases between. Per the germline V gene, CDR1 is SQVTM and CDR2 is ANQGSEA. CDR3 amino acids: CSGETGSDVFTQYF. The CDR3 coding sequence is TGCAGCGGCGAGACAGGTTCGGATGTTTTTACGCAGTATTTT.

The count of this clone is one. Mismatch with germline at one junction end may stem from a read error. This chain connects TRBV5-1 to TRBJ1-2; no reliable D call. The germline V gene encodes CDR1 SGHRS and CDR2 YFSETQ. This CDR3 spans 13 amino acids. DNA for the CDR3: TGCGCCAGCAGCTACGGGAGTTCTTATGGCCACACCTTC. This gives the protein CASSYGSSYGHTF. Supplemented by reference TRBV5-1 and TRBJ1-2, the full variable domain reads KAGVTQTPRYLIKTRGQQVTLSCSPISGHRSVSWYQQTPGQGLQFLFEYFSETQRNKGNFPGRFSGRQFSNSRSEMNVSTLELGDSALYLCASSYGSSYGHTFGSGTRLTVV.

The chain employs TRBV9 and TRBJ2-3; D possibly corresponds to TRBD1 (5 bases). This CDR3 region has 18 residues. CDR1 is SGDLS, CDR2 YYNGEE, per germline. The V gene lost 0 bases and the J gene lost 2 bases, with 19 bases spanning the gap. The CDR3: CASSVAPISTESTDTQYF. The CDR3 bases are TGTGCCAGCAGCGTAGCTCCTATATCGACAGAGTCCACAGATACGCAGTATTTT.

This chain links TRBV28 with TRBJ1-5, with a possible D match to TRBD1 (6 bases). The V gene's germline CDR1 is MDHEN and CDR2 SYDVKM. Trimming removed 3 bases at V and 6 bases at J, with 12 bases between. This CDR3 has 14 residues. The CDR3 loop reads CASSFRGTRQPQHF. The DNA of the CDR3 is TGTGCCAGCAGTTTCAGGGGAACTCGTCAGCCCCAGCATTTT.

This clone was detected once. The chain uses TRBV30 and TRBJ1-1; the D gene is possibly TRBD1 (5 bases). Germline CDR1 reads GTSNPN; CDR2 reads SVGIG (reference sequence). The CDR3 contains 13 residues. Deletions cut 3 bases from V and 1 base from J, with 9 bases between. The CDR3 sequence: CAWRRQQNTEAFF. As DNA, the CDR3 is TGTGCCTGGAGGAGACAGCAGAACACTGAAGCTTTCTTT.